The 22 T cell receptor beta chains given below trace back to one sample, sequenced in a study of blood T cell repertoires in COVID-19. Profiled with immunoSEQ multiplex PCR; TCRdb holds only in-frame clones, not every one. The profile shows 200,000 to 250,000 clones, 70% to 90% of them singletons. Sequences were obtained from peripheral blood. The receptor set was obtained from a woman aged 40 to 50 with acute or convalescent COVID-19.

The V gene is TRBV11-2, the J gene TRBJ1-1; tentative D call: TRBD1 (5 bases). Germline V gene lookup returns CDR1 SGHAT and CDR2 FQNNGV. Between the trimmed V and J ends, which lost 4 bases and 5 bases, there was a span of 17 bases. The CDR3 loop spans 15 amino acids. CDR3 region: CASSSLGPGNTEAFF. In nucleotides, the CDR3 is TGTGCCAGCAGCTCCCTCGGTCCAGGGAATACTGAAGCTTTCTTT.

This clone was detected only a few times. CDR3 sequence (DNA): TGTGCCAGCATTCTTTCCGGGACAGGGGCTAACTCTGGAAACACCATATATTTT. Translation: CASILSGTGANSGNTIYF. The V and J genes are TRBV28 and TRBJ1-3; 10 nucleotides line up with TRBD1. With V trimmed by 7 bases and J by 0 bases, 12 bases remained unmatched. The CDR3 runs 18 residues. The germline CDR1 and CDR2 sequences are MDHEN and SYDVKM.

The chain combines TRBV10-3 with TRBJ1-2; D unresolved. V was trimmed by 2 bases and J by 3 bases, leaving 13 bases between them. Germline V gives CDR1 ENHRY, CDR2 SYGVKD. This CDR3 comprises 15 residues. CDR3 sequence reads: CAISETGKRDYGYTF. CDR3 bases: TGTGCCATCAGTGAGACGGGGAAGAGGGACTATGGCTACACCTTC.

This chain connects TRBV6-5 to TRBJ1-1, with TRBD1 identical over 12 bases. CDR1 is MNHEY and CDR2 is SVGAGI in the germline V gene. CDR3 size: 15 residues. V lost 5 bases and J lost 6; bases outside the gene matches: 7. The CDR3 sequence: CASSPGQGAGAEAFF. CDR3 coding DNA: TGTGCCAGCAGTCCGGGACAGGGGGCAGGGGCTGAAGCTTTCTTT.

This chain links TRBV6-5 with TRBJ1-2, with TRBD1 as a possible D gene (6 bases). Germline V CDR1 and CDR2: MNHEY, SVGAGI. The CDR3 covers 13 residues. Trimming removed 6 bases at V and 7 bases at J, with 15 bases between. The CDR3 bases are TGTGCCAGCAGGAGGGGAGGGGGGCTTGGCTACACCTTC. Encoded protein: CASRRGGGLGYTF.

This chain links TRBV2 with TRBJ1-1; 8 nucleotides align to TRBD1. There are 14 residues in the CDR3. CDR1 SNHLY and CDR2 FYNNEI come from the germline V gene. V was pared by 5 bases and J by 4 bases, with 6 bases of the junction left unmatched. The CDR3 DNA reads TGTGCCAGCAGTATGCAGGGGGCATCCACTGAAGCTTTCTTT. Amino acid sequence: CASSMQGASTEAFF.

The DNA for the CDR3 is TGTGCCAGTAGTATAGGTTTTGGACAGAACTATGGCTACACCTTC. Protein: CASSIGFGQNYGYTF. The chain couples TRBV19 to TRBJ1-2; TRBD1 might be the D (6 bases). Germline CDR1 reads LNHDA; CDR2 reads SQIVND (reference sequence). V was clipped by 1 base and J by 2 bases, with 11 bases between them. The length of the CDR3 is 15 residues.

The DNA of the CDR3 is TGTGCCAGCAGCACGGGAGCTAACTATGGCTACACCTTC. The encoded protein is CASSTGANYGYTF. The chain couples TRBV9 to TRBJ1-2; D remains ambiguous. V was trimmed by 4 bases and J by 0 bases, leaving 7 bases between them. CDR1 is SGDLS and CDR2 is YYNGEE in the germline V gene. This CDR3 is built from 13 residues.

This clone came up once. The rearrangement uses TRBV7-9 and TRBJ2-3; possible D gene TRBD1, 6 bases. Germline CDR1 and CDR2: SEHNR and FQNEAQ (reference sequence). Trimming cost V 5 bases and J 4 bases, with 10 bases left between them. The length of the CDR3 is 13 residues. The CDR3 loop is CASSTSGADTQYF. For the CDR3, the DNA is TGTGCCAGCAGCACCTCAGGGGCAGATACGCAGTATTTT.

On this clone itself: The same CDR3 arises from other DNA sequences in this sample as well. The chain links TRBV30 to TRBJ2-7; D is undetermined. In germline, CDR1 is GTSNPN, CDR2 SVGIG (reference sequence). The CDR3 sequence is 12 residues long. Trimming cost V 0 bases and J 0 bases, with 3 bases left between them. In DNA form, the CDR3 reads TGTGCCTGGAGTGTCAGCTCCTACGAGCAGTACGTC. It codes for CAWSVSSYEQYV.

CDR3 in DNA: TGTGCCAGCAGTGAATCCCGAGGGGGCCATGGCTACACCTTC. Translating it yields CASSESRGGHGYTF. The rearrangement links TRBV25-1 to TRBJ1-2; 7 nucleotides align to TRBD1. Trimming at V came to 1 base and at J to 6 bases, leaving 5 bases not matched to a gene. CDR1 and CDR2 (germline): MGHDK, SYGVNS. The length of the CDR3 is 14 residues.

The chain is built from TRBV7-9 and TRBJ1-2; 9 bases are shared with TRBD1. V gave up 3 bases and J gave up 4 bases; unmatched junction bases: 6. The germline gives CDR1 SEHNR, CDR2 FQNEAQ (reference sequence). CDR3 length: 15 residues. The CDR3 DNA is TGTGCCAGCAGCTTCGCCCCGGGACAGGGCTATGGCTACACCTTC. Amino acids: CASSFAPGQGYGYTF.

The CDR3: CASSRTGASNQPQHF. CDR3 DNA sequence: TGTGCCAGCAGCCGGACAGGGGCTAGCAATCAGCCCCAGCATTTT. This rearrangement joins TRBV6-2 or TRBV6-3 to TRBJ1-5; 9 positions agree with TRBD1. Germline assignment: CDR1 MNHEY and CDR2 SVGEGT. The CDR3 totals 15 residues. V was clipped by 6 bases and J by 0 bases; unmatched bases: 3.

This clone was observed a single time. The V and J genes are TRBV25-1 and TRBJ1-2; 8 nucleotides agree with TRBD1. The trim removed 2 bases at V and 8 bases at J, leaving 7 bases unmatched. This CDR3 is 14 amino acids long. Germline V lookup: CDR1 MGHDK, CDR2 SYGVNS. The CDR3 loop reads CASSEPRTGRGYTF. The DNA for the CDR3 is TGTGCCAGCAGTGAACCTAGGACAGGGCGAGGCTACACCTTC.

The V and J genes are TRBV27 and TRBJ1-6; weak D call: TRBD1 (5 bases). The CDR3 consists of 13 residues. Trimming removed 5 bases at V and 8 bases at J, with 10 bases between. CDR1 MNHEY and CDR2 SMNVEV come from the germline V gene (reference sequence). CDR3 nucleotide sequence: TGTGCCAGCAGTCCCGGGACTTATTCACCCCTCCACTTT. Its protein is CASSPGTYSPLHF.

The chain is built from TRBV7-9 and TRBJ2-7, with 7 bases identical to TRBD1. The V segment lost 5 bases and the J segment 5 bases; nucleotides outside the gene matches: 9. Germline lookup yields CDR1 SEHNR and CDR2 FQNEAQ (reference sequence). The CDR3 sequence is 14 residues long. The CDR3 reads CASSPPGQPHEQYV. CDR3 DNA sequence: TGTGCCAGCAGCCCCCCGGGACAGCCCCACGAGCAGTACGTC.

This clone occurred a few times. Here the CDR3 DNA reads TGTGCCAGCAGTAGGACAACAGGGCGGGATCAGCCCCAGCATTTT. Translating gives CASSRTTGRDQPQHF. V usage is TRBV5-5 and J usage is TRBJ1-5, with D perhaps TRBD1 (6 bases). Per germline, CDR1 SGHKS and CDR2 YYEKEE (reference sequence). The CDR3 contains 15 residues. V was pared by 5 bases and J by 5 bases, with 17 bases between.

Here the CDR3 DNA reads TGTGCCAGCAGTGAAGCTGGGACAGGGGGCCGCTACACCTTC. Its protein product is CASSEAGTGGRYTF. The chain employs TRBV6-1 and TRBJ1-2, with 12 nucleotides matching TRBD1. After removal of 0 bases from V and 9 bases from J, the junction contained 2 bases not matched to a gene. CDR1 is MNHNS and CDR2 is SASEGT in the germline V gene. This CDR3 has 14 residues.

The chain joins TRBV6-5 to TRBJ1-1; D gene uncertain. Germline values: CDR1 MNHEY, CDR2 SVGAGI. The CDR3 spans 13 residues. V was pared by 2 bases and J by 0 bases, with 4 bases between. In DNA, the CDR3 is TGTGCCAGCAGTTACGAGTTGAACACTGAAGCTTTCTTT. Its translation: CASSYELNTEAFF.

V usage is TRBV7-6 and J usage is TRBJ2-2; TRBD1 aligns across 9 bases. The CDR3 has 15 residues. Germline CDR1 reads SGHVS; CDR2 reads FNYEAQ. V lost 1 base to trimming and J lost 5 bases; unmatched junction nucleotides: 2. This chain's CDR3 is CASSLDRGRTGELFF. CDR3 nucleotides: TGTGCCAGCAGCTTAGACAGGGGGCGGACCGGGGAGCTGTTTTTT.

This clone was counted once. The rearrangement joins TRBV5-1 to TRBJ2-3; TRBD2 agrees at 12 bases. Looked up from germline, CDR1 is SGHRS and CDR2 is YFSETQ. With V trimmed by 7 bases and J by 5 bases, 11 bases remained unmatched. The CDR3 has 16 residues. For the CDR3, the DNA is TGCGCCAGCGGGCTCCTGACTAGCGGGGGCGGAGATACGCAGTATTTT. It is translated as CASGLLTSGGGDTQYF. The entire variable domain, with the rest obtained from reference TRBV5-1 and TRBJ2-3, is as follows: KAGVTQTPRYLIKTRGQQVTLSCSPISGHRSVSWYQQTPGQGLQFLFEYFSETQRNKGNFPGRFSGRQFSNSRSEMNVSTLELGDSALYLCASGLLTSGGGDTQYFGPGTRLTVL.

J is TRBJ1-4 and V is TRBV6-5; TRBD1 is a possible D gene (6 bases). The V gene's germline CDR1 is MNHEY and CDR2 SVGAGI. Trimming stripped 9 bases from V and 3 bases from J, with 17 bases between. This CDR3 contains 15 residues. CDR3 loop: CARQGTDLSNEKLFF. DNA of the CDR3: TGTGCCAGACAGGGTACGGACCTCTCTAATGAAAAACTGTTTTTT.